Detailed here is one T cell receptor (beta chain). The record originates from a study of T cell responses to AZD1222 COVID-19 vaccine. The CDR3 sequence is 16 residues long. With V trimmed by 6 bases and J by 3 bases, 8 bases remained unmatched. The germline V gene has CDR1 MNHNY and CDR2 SVGAGI (reference sequence). Profiled with immunoSEQ multiplex PCR; TCRdb holds only in-frame clones, not every one. Of tens of thousands of clones listed, approximately 85% are singletons. The receptor was isolated from an adult who received the AZD1222 COVID-19 vaccine. The sample consisted of peripheral blood, taken 28 days after the second AZD1222 dose. The chain combines TRBV6-6 with TRBJ2-1; 10 bases align to TRBD2. The CDR3 loop reads CASRRQLAGYYNEQFF. CDR3 bases: TGTGCCAGCAGACGTCAACTAGCGGGGTACTACAATGAGCAGTTCTTC.